This T cell receptor (beta chain) was observed in a study of immune aging and cytomegalovirus after organ transplant (dated by TCRdb to the early 2020s). Broadly, across the study: Three-drug immunosuppression with prednisone, tacrolimus, and mycophenolate was given to all transplant recipients. Broader findings and caveats from the paper: Since the sequencing data did not include a CD57 measurement, a conservative gene-based definition of aging was used in its place. Large clones contained a bigger proportion of TEMRA cells, and over time the seven largest clones (around 1,900 cells) picked up aged and TEMRA cells and lost TCM cells. Post-transplant increases in aged-phenotype cells were observed regardless of clone size, following viremia and occurring earlier in large clones (days 200-264) than in small clones.

Points on this clonotype: Its recognized antigen is unknown. It has no much larger one-base neighbor in the sample; base qualities were not kept.

The label giving this sample's time point can be read as: five sample-tagged time points from pre-transplant (day -1) to day 368 post-transplant, pooled. Thawed PBMC were stimulated for eleven to twelve hours with a CMV IE-1 overlapping peptide library without transport inhibitors. After being thawed and rested overnight, the cells were stimulated in R10 medium along with CD28/CD49d costimulation. The IE-1 peptide library was made up of 15-amino-acid peptides, each overlapping by 11 amino acids. Each time point was barcoded with BD Single-Cell Multiplexing Kit Sample Tags, pooled, and stained with oligo-conjugated anti-CD45RA plus sorting antibodies. A BD FACSAria III was used to sort CMV-responsive CD8+CD137+ and CD4+CD154+ T cells at 4-way purity. EDTA vacutainers were used to collect blood, which was then processed with a Ficoll gradient within 1-24 hours. Library preparation was by single-cell sequencing. The run used an Illumina NovaSeq 6000. The BD Rhapsody Targeted mRNA and AbSeq Reagent Kit, in a microwell format, was used for cell capture and library preparation. The libraries included TCR, sample tags, AbSeq, and targeted mRNA drawn from the Human T-Cell Expression Panel together with custom TOX and TOX2 primers. Sequencing of the libraries was performed on an Illumina NovaSeq. The authors' analysis ran thus. The analysis covered about 10,000 cells in total, of which approximately 7,100 were CD8 T cells and 4,000 to 5,000 were CD8 T cells with an identifiable TCR CDR3. The BD Rhapsody Targeted Analysis Pipeline, including V(D)J processing, was run on the Seven Bridges Genomics platform to process the raw data. SeqGeq 1.6.0 was used for quality control, Sample Tag demultiplexing with Lex-BDSMK, clone identification with VDJ Explorer, and Seurat clustering. A clone was considered non-expanded if it made up <1% of CD8 T cells, and considered a clonal expansion if it made up >2.5% of the sample. TCRdb's own reprocessing of the public reads used fastp at Q25 and MiXCR and kept productive beta chains. Every CDR3 protein is listed once, alongside the most common genes and DNA of its rows. TCRdb's processing, not the study's, gives the V and J calls here. Recorded for this sample are about 21,000 distinct CDR3 sequences; about a third of them occurred a single time. The ten most abundant clones make up less than 30% of the sample.

Compared with germline, V lacks 3 bases and J lacks 7 bases; bases without a gene match: 4. The CDR3 contains 14 residues, cysteine and phenylalanine counted. Solely the CDR3 DNA is kept, with 42 bases framed from the first base. The germline V gene yields ENHRY for CDR1 and SYGVKD for CDR2. This specimen consisted of CMV peptide-activated CD4+ and CD8+ T cells sorted from blood, obtained at five time points, pooled. What the cell subset or site label conveys for this sample: sorted CD8+CD137+ and CD4+CD154+ T cells after 12 to 13 h CMV IE-1 peptide stimulation. The receptor's source is a female donor who had a heart transplant and CMV viremia. The rearranged chain carries TRBV10-3 and TRBJ2-1, and 9 junctional nucleotides match TRBD2. The nucleotide sequence reads as follows: TGTGCCATCAGTGACGGGACTAGCAGGAATGAGCAGTTCTTC. Its product reads: CAISDGTSRNEQFF.